These T cell receptor beta chains were read from a single sample in a study of blood T cell repertoires in COVID-19. Some clones are missing from TCRdb's copy, which holds only in-frame ones; the method was immunoSEQ multiplex PCR. The table records hundreds of thousands of clones, roughly 88% of them present only once. The sample consisted of peripheral blood. Receptors originate from a woman of 80 years or more with COVID-19, enrolled during active disease. Both conserved end residues are part of each CDR3. D genes are given only for firm matches. The size entry is marked missing in some rows and otherwise reads once, few, many or a size class.

>TRBV10-3|TRBJ2-1|-|12|-
CAIAEQGNEQFF
TGTGCCATCGCCGAGCAGGGCAATGAGCAGTTCTTC
>TRBV28|TRBJ1-2|TRBD1|14|-
CASSPAGRGPGYTF
TGTGCCAGCAGCCCGGCGGGCAGGGGGCCTGGCTACACCTTC
>TRBV4-2|TRBJ1-6|TRBD1|16|-
CASSPQGAVDNSPLHF
TGTGCCAGCAGCCCTCAGGGGGCCGTAGATAATTCACCCCTCCACTTT
>TRBV7-2|TRBJ1-2|-|13|-
CASSLVGAYGYTF
TGTGCCAGCAGCTTAGTGGGGGCCTATGGCTACACCTTC
>TRBV18|TRBJ2-5|TRBD2|14|-
CASSPVRTSETQYF
TGTGCCAGCTCACCAGTAAGGACTAGCGAGACCCAGTACTTC
>TRBV6-5|TRBJ2-7|-|14|-
CASRTQGRSYEQYF
TGTGCCAGCAGGACACAGGGCCGCTCCTACGAGCAGTACTTC
>TRBV2|TRBJ2-5|-|12|-
CASSAGEETQYF
TGTGCCAGCAGTGCAGGGGAGGAGACCCAGTACTTC
>TRBV7-2|TRBJ1-6|-|14|few
CASSLAQGKGALHF
TGTGCCAGCAGCTTAGCACAGGGAAAAGGAGCCCTCCACTTT
>TRBV2|TRBJ1-3|-|13|-
CASSVVPGNTIYF
TGTGCCAGCAGTGTTGTCCCGGGAAACACCATATATTTT
>TRBV4-1|TRBJ2-3|-|13|once
CASSFAIADTQYF
TGCGCCAGCAGCTTCGCGATTGCAGATACGCAGTATTTT
>TRBV7-9|TRBJ1-4|TRBD1|14|-
CASSFGTDNEKLFF
TGTGCCAGCAGCTTCGGGACAGATAATGAAAAACTGTTTTTT
>TRBV7-2|TRBJ1-3|-|16|-
CASSPVPTPRLNTIYF
TGTGCCAGCAGCCCTGTCCCCACCCCGAGATTAAACACCATATATTTT
>TRBV7-2|TRBJ2-5|-|13|-
CASSAGYQETQYF
TGTGCCAGCAGCGCCGGGTACCAAGAGACCCAGTACTTC
>TRBV7-3|TRBJ2-3|TRBD2|15|-
CASSRSGVRTDTQYF
TGTGCCAGCAGCCGTAGCGGGGTGCGCACAGATACGCAGTATTTT
>TRBV9|TRBJ1-6|TRBD1|14|-
CASSVGQGGSPLHF
TGTGCCAGCAGCGTTGGACAGGGAGGCTCACCCCTCCACTTT
>TRBV18|TRBJ1-2|TRBD1|15|-
CASSQQDRVNYGYTF
TGTGCCAGCTCGCAACAAGACAGGGTAAACTATGGCTACACCTTC
>TRBV6-6|TRBJ1-5|-|15|-
CASRNEQGFNQPQHF
TGTGCCAGCAGAAACGAGCAGGGATTCAATCAGCCCCAGCATTTT
>TRBV4-1|TRBJ2-5|TRBD2|15|-
CASSQDGGDRETQYF
TGCGCCAGCAGCCAAGATGGGGGGGATCGGGAGACCCAGTACTTC
>TRBV2|TRBJ1-1|-|12|-
CASSEQGYEAFF
TGTGCCAGCAGTGAACAGGGGTACGAAGCTTTCTTT
>TRBV28|TRBJ1-5|TRBD1|16|-
CATSGDRVNSNQPQHF
TGTGCCACCAGCGGGGACAGGGTAAATAGCAATCAGCCCCAGCATTTT
>TRBV29-1|TRBJ2-7|-|13|few
CSVDRSLPYEQYF
TGCAGCGTTGATCGGTCCCTCCCCTACGAGCAGTACTTC
>TRBV19|TRBJ1-5|-|12|-
CASSIFDQPQHF
TGTGCCAGTAGTATTTTCGATCAGCCCCAGCATTTT
>TRBV24-1|TRBJ2-3|TRBD2|16|-
CATSDLAGGSTDTQYF
TGTGCCACCAGTGATCTAGCGGGGGGCTCCACAGATACGCAGTATTTT
>TRBV27|TRBJ2-1|TRBD2|16|-
CASSPFGGGTDNEQFF
TGTGCCAGCAGTCCCTTTGGGGGGGGGACTGACAATGAGCAGTTCTTC
>TRBV5-4|TRBJ1-2|-|16|once
CASSGPSGGGGYGYTF
TGTGCCAGCAGCGGGCCTAGCGGGGGCGGGGGCTATGGCTACACCTTC
>TRBV7-9|TRBJ1-2|-|13|-
CASSKELEYGYTF
TGTGCCAGCAGCAAAGAGCTGGAGTATGGCTACACCTTC
>TRBV11-1|TRBJ1-2|-|15|-
CASSLAGKVNYGYTF
TGTGCCAGCAGCTTAGCCGGTAAAGTTAACTATGGCTACACCTTC
>TRBV30|TRBJ1-4|TRBD1|15|-
CAWTRQGANNEKLFF
TGTGCCTGGACTCGACAGGGGGCGAATAATGAAAAACTGTTTTTT
>TRBV28|TRBJ1-3|-|10|once
CASSSNTIYF
TGTGCCAGCAGTTCGAACACCATATATTTT
>TRBV12-5|TRBJ1-2|-|14|-
CASGPSRGNYGYTF
TGTGCTAGTGGTCCTTCTAGGGGGAACTATGGCTACACCTTC
>TRBV3-1/TRBV3-2|TRBJ2-2|-|14|-
CASSRLESTGELFF
TGTGCCAGCAGCCGGCTAGAGAGCACCGGGGAGCTGTTTTTT
>TRBV19|TRBJ1-5|-|14|few
CASSTTGGDQPQHF
TGTGCCAGTAGTACCACAGGAGGGGATCAGCCCCAGCATTTT
>TRBV6-5|TRBJ2-5|TRBD2|13|-
CASSYGGGETQYF
TGTGCCAGCAGTTACGGGGGGGGAGAGACCCAGTACTTC
>TRBV28|TRBJ1-2|-|17|-
CASSTDSITRLPYGYTF
TGTGCCAGCAGTACGGACAGCATCACTCGACTACCCTATGGCTACACCTTC
>TRBV19|TRBJ2-1|TRBD1|15|-
CASSEQGATYNEQFF
TGTGCCAGTAGCGAACAGGGGGCAACCTACAATGAGCAGTTCTTC
>TRBV2|TRBJ1-4|-|14|-
CASSEMRRDEKLFF
TGTGCCAGCAGTGAAATGCGGAGGGATGAAAAACTGTTTTTT
>TRBV12-3/TRBV12-4|TRBJ1-2|-|11|-
CASSSPGGYTF
TGTGCCAGCAGTTCCCCTGGCGGCTACACCTTC